The 18 T cell receptor beta chains given below trace back to one sample, sequenced in a study of cytomegalovirus exposure and HLA in healthy donors. 13 Jbeta primers and 60 Vbeta primers were used for the PCR. TCRdb keeps only in-frame clones here, not all; method: immunoSEQ multiplex PCR. In the table there are a few hundred thousand clones, around nine tenths of which are singletons. Sequenced input: PBMCs. The receptors derive from a girl aged 2 to 9 in good health and CMV-seronegative.

The chain joins TRBV9 to TRBJ2-3, with 9 bases matching TRBD2. Germline V gene data show CDR1 as SGDLS and CDR2 as YYNGEE. CDR3 length equals 13 residues. J gave up 6 bases and V 7 bases, and 6 bases lay outside the gene matches. As DNA, the CDR3 is TGTGCCAGCGCGGGGGGGGGTATGGATACGCAGTATTTT. Its translation is CASAGGGMDTQYF.

The rearrangement uses TRBV27 and TRBJ1-5, with unresolved D. The CDR3 runs to 15 residues. The V and J ends lost 6 bases and 6 bases respectively, with 18 bases between them. The germline CDR1 and CDR2 sequences are MNHEY and SMNVEV (reference sequence). The CDR3 sequence is CASSSPGKAPQPQHF. Written as DNA, the CDR3 is TGTGCCAGCAGCTCCCCCGGGAAGGCCCCTCAGCCCCAGCATTTT.

The chain combines TRBV6-5 with TRBJ2-7; the D gene is possibly TRBD1 (6 bases). The CDR3 spans 14 residues. Germline V gene lookup returns CDR1 MNHEY and CDR2 SVGAGI. V dropped 6 bases and J dropped 0 bases, with 12 bases sitting between them. CDR3 sequence (DNA): TGTGCCAGCAGCCCGGACAGAAGCTCCTACGAGCAGTACTTC. This sequence encodes CASSPDRSSYEQYF.

The genes are TRBV27 and TRBJ2-7; 9 bases agree with TRBD1. Trimming at V came to 3 bases and at J to 1 base, leaving 4 bases not matched to a gene. Germline-derived CDR1 and CDR2 are MNHEY and SMNVEV (reference sequence). The CDR3 length is 15 residues. DNA of the CDR3: TGTGCCAGCAGTTTCCCCGGACAGGGGTCCTACGAGCAGTACTTC. Encoded protein: CASSFPGQGSYEQYF.

The chain couples TRBV6-6 to TRBJ2-7; no reliable D call. There are 16 residues in the CDR3. CDR1 and CDR2 from the germline V gene are MNHNY and SVGAGI (reference sequence). V dropped 0 bases and J dropped 1 base, with 13 bases sitting between them. CDR3 DNA sequence: TGTGCCAGCAGTTACTCGTCTGCAGATTTATCCTACGAGCAGTACTTC. It translates to CASSYSSADLSYEQYF.

The J gene is TRBJ2-7, the V gene TRBV14, with TRBD1 matching over 8 bases. V trimming: 2 bases; J trimming: 3 bases; junction bases outside the gene matches: 6. The germline V gene has CDR1 SGHDN and CDR2 FVKESK. The CDR3 contains 15 residues. CDR3 DNA: TGTGCCAGCAGCCAACCCCGACAGGGGATCTACGAGCAGTACTTC. Protein: CASSQPRQGIYEQYF.

The genes are TRBV9 and TRBJ2-5; D is perhaps TRBD2 (5 bases). The end of the DNA aligns better with TRBJ2-7, so the J call may be wrong. The length of the CDR3 is 13 residues. From germline, CDR1 is SGDLS and CDR2 YYNGEE. The CDR3 nucleotides read TGTGCCAGCAGCCCATCCGGACTCCACGAGCAGTACTTC. Translating it yields CASSPSGLHEQYF.

This clone was found once. The chain employs TRBV6-1 and TRBJ2-3, with D tentatively TRBD2 (5 bases). Germline CDR1 MNHNS, CDR2 SASEGT. Trimming took 2 bases from V and 6 from J, leaving 15 bases between them. This CDR3 comprises 15 residues. CDR3 sequence (DNA): TGTGCCAGCAGTGAACCGAACGGACTGGCCGATACGCAGTATTTT. Its protein product is CASSEPNGLADTQYF.

This clone was detected once. The CDR3 spells CASSESGTGGSPLHF. CDR3 coding DNA: TGTGCCAGCAGTGAGTCGGGAACGGGAGGGTCACCCCTCCACTTT. The chain links TRBV2 to TRBJ1-6; no firm D call. Germline CDR1 and CDR2: SNHLY and FYNNEI. V was clipped by 3 bases and J by 10 bases, with 16 bases between them. The CDR3 is 15 amino acids.

V and J are TRBV6-1 and TRBJ1-5; D perhaps matches TRBD1 (5 bases). Trimming took 3 bases from V and 2 from J, leaving 11 bases between them. The germline gives CDR1 MNHNS, CDR2 SASEGT. The CDR3 runs to 15 residues. CDR3 protein: CASSDAGRGNQPQHF. The CDR3 DNA reads as TGTGCCAGCAGTGATGCGGGACGGGGCAATCAGCCCCAGCATTTT.

The V gene is TRBV30, the J gene TRBJ1-1, with D unclear. CDR3 length equals 16 residues. Germline CDR1 GTSNPN, CDR2 SVGIG (reference sequence). V was shortened by 3 bases and J by 3 bases, with 20 bases between the two germline ends. In DNA form, the CDR3 reads TGTGCCTGGAGGGATAGACATTCCCAGCGGGACACTGAAGCTTTCTTT. This translates into CAWRDRHSQRDTEAFF. Combining the CDR3 with reference TRBV30 and TRBJ1-1 gives the whole variable domain SQTIHQWPATLVQPVGSPLSLECTVEGTSNPNLYWYRQAAGRGLQLLFYSVGIGQISSEVPQNLSASRPQDRQFILSSKKLLLSDSGFYLCAWRDRHSQRDTEAFFGQGTRLTVV.

The rearrangement links TRBV5-1 to TRBJ2-1, with 7 bases fitting TRBD2. The CDR3 has 16 amino acids. Per the germline V gene, CDR1 is SGHRS and CDR2 is YFSETQ. J gave up 0 bases and V 5 bases, and 8 bases lay outside the gene matches. The CDR3 spells CASSFPSGSSYNEQFF. CDR3 bases: TGCGCCAGCAGTTTTCCTAGCGGTAGCTCCTACAATGAGCAGTTCTTC.

The rearrangement links TRBV9 to TRBJ2-3; 7 nucleotides agree with TRBD1. CDR3 length: 15 residues. Trimming at V came to 0 bases and at J to 2 bases, leaving 3 bases not matched to a gene. CDR1 is SGDLS and CDR2 is YYNGEE in the germline V gene. The chain's CDR3 is CASSVGGGPTDTQYF. In nucleotides, the CDR3 is TGTGCCAGCAGCGTAGGAGGGGGCCCCACAGATACGCAGTATTTT.

The rearrangement joins TRBV6-5 to TRBJ1-1, with a possible D match to TRBD1 (6 bases). V was cut by 5 bases and J by 5 bases, with 9 bases left in between. The CDR3 is made up of 12 amino acids. Germline V lookup: CDR1 MNHEY, CDR2 SVGAGI. This CDR3 is CASSHRGTEAFF. CDR3 nucleotides: TGTGCCAGCAGTCATAGGGGGACTGAAGCTTTCTTT.

The gene calls are TRBV11-2 and TRBJ2-5; possibly TRBD2 for D (6 bases). The CDR3 runs 17 residues. Germline assignment: CDR1 SGHAT and CDR2 FQNNGV. The V end lost 1 base, the J end lost 5 bases, and 20 bases lay between the germline ends. CDR3 DNA sequence: TGTGCCAGCAGCTTAGGTGATTTTGCGGGGCCAACGGAGACCCAGTACTTC. It specifies CASSLGDFAGPTETQYF.

This clone was found once. V usage is TRBV6-5 and J usage is TRBJ2-3; 7 bases line up with TRBD1. J gave up 7 bases and V 0 bases, and 10 bases lay outside the gene matches. CDR1 and CDR2 from the germline V gene are MNHEY and SVGAGI. There are 16 residues in the CDR3. The CDR3 reads CASSYSRTGQYHTQYF. The CDR3 DNA reads TGTGCCAGCAGTTACTCGAGGACAGGACAGTACCATACGCAGTATTTT.

The rearrangement joins TRBV30 to TRBJ1-1; TRBD1 might be the D (6 bases). Germline assignment: CDR1 GTSNPN and CDR2 SVGIG (reference sequence). Trimming shortened V by 0 bases and J by 6 bases, and 14 bases separated the two germline ends. This CDR3 has 14 residues. The CDR3 DNA reads TGTGCCTGGAGTGTACCCCCAGGGGTCTCTGAAGCTTTCTTT. Its translation is CAWSVPPGVSEAFF.

The genes are TRBV6-1 and TRBJ1-5; D gene uncertain. CDR1 and CDR2 from the germline V gene are MNHNS and SASEGT. Trimming took off 0 bases at V and 5 bases at J, with 11 bases between the two ends. The CDR3 length is 15 residues. Written as DNA, the CDR3 is TGTGCCAGCAGTGAAGCGCTTGGAGGTTATCAGCCCCAGCATTTT. Translating gives CASSEALGGYQPQHF.